This T cell receptor (beta chain) is from a study of blood T cell repertoires in COVID-19 (dated by TCRdb to 2020 to 2021). Study-wide context: The collaborator samples originated in the United States, Italy and Spain and spanned the acute and convalescent phases of COVID-19. The samples were drawn from two sources: the first 160 participants of the ongoing ImmuneRACE study, and 950 to 1,500 subjects contributed by 6 global collaborators. Deeply sampled blood TCRbeta repertoires from subjects exposed to, actively infected with, or recovered from COVID-19 were included in the dataset. The prospective study material was composed of cDNA or gDNA derived from T cells, B-cell-depleted T cells, or PBMCs. Nearly every sample came with metadata listing a de-identified subject ID, COVID-19 status, age in years and sex. A freely available public database, intended as a resource for researchers studying the immune response to SARS-CoV-2, is where the repertoires were released. Where available, HLA class I and class II types were obtained from metadata supplied by the sample provider rather than from assay-based typing.

What the authors observed across the whole study: Clinical and demographic metadata were provided uncurated, with the amount varying by source and participant.

CDR1 and CDR2 are read off the germline V gene as KGHSH and LQKENI. V is reduced by 2 bases and J by 2 bases, leaving a spacing of 7 bases between them. The CDR3 numbers 14 residues from cysteine through phenylalanine. Only CDR3 DNA remains: 42 bases, in frame from the first base. Whole blood was collected in K2EDTA tubes by collaborating institutions according to the institutions' own protocols. Collaborator samples were shipped for TCRbeta analysis as frozen whole blood, isolated PBMCs, or DNA extracted from either sample type. About this clone itself: The antigen it binds to is not known. No base qualities exist here, and no much larger clone lies one base off it.

TCRbeta CDR3 regions were amplified from genomic DNA by means of the immunoSEQ Assay, a bias-controlled multiplex PCR. As for how the authors treated the data: The number of nucleated cells in each sample was estimated from the amplification of reference gene primers within the assay. To quantify the absolute abundance of each unique TCRbeta CDR3 rearrangement, sequence reads were collapsed and filtered. For each sample, productive Simpson clonality was calculated as the square root of Simpson's diversity index across productive rearrangements. TCRdb's version of the immuneACCESS table is confined to in-frame rearrangements and falls short of the full clone set. An unresolved V gene accounts for under half of the shortfall where checked; the remainder is of unknown origin. That table is the source of V, J and clone size, and D and trimming were worked out from the DNA. This sample is represented by 130,000 to 150,000 clones; more than 65% of them were singletons. The top ten hold roughly 10% of the sample.

The sequence came from a man in his sixties with active or convalescent COVID-19. Sequencing was carried out using peripheral blood. The chain uses TRBV18 and TRBJ1-5; the D gene is possibly TRBD1, with 5 bases matching. The DNA sequence is TGTGCCAGCTCACCAAGGGGCGGCAATCAGCCCCAGCATTTT. This yields the protein CASSPRGGNQPQHF.